These 29 T cell receptor beta chains were sequenced from one sample in a study of blood T cell repertoires in COVID-19. The protocol was immunoSEQ multiplex PCR, while the TCRdb copy is restricted to in-frame clones and leaves out a portion. The repertoire includes about 200,000 clones, approximately 84% of them detected once, and roughly 5.3% sits in the top ten. Input material: peripheral blood. The receptors here all came from a woman in her 70s with active or convalescent COVID-19.

This chain joins TRBV27 and TRBJ1-1, with D possibly being TRBD1 (6 bases). V was cut by 5 bases and J by 3 bases, with 10 bases left in between. CDR3 length: 13 amino acids. Germline CDR1 is MNHEY and CDR2 is SMNVEV (reference sequence). This CDR3 reads CASSRGGHTEAFF. The DNA for the CDR3 is TGTGCCAGCAGTAGGGGGGGGCACACTGAAGCTTTCTTT.

This clone was detected only a few times. V and J are TRBV7-9 and TRBJ1-1; perhaps TRBD1 as D (6 bases). The germline V and J ends were trimmed by 5 bases and 7 bases, with 11 bases remaining between them. The germline CDR1 and CDR2 sequences are SEHNR and FQNEAQ (reference sequence). This CDR3 is built from 12 residues. The CDR3 DNA sequence: TGTGCCAGCAGCCCAGGACAGTTTGAAGCTTTCTTT. Protein product: CASSPGQFEAFF.

CDR3 in DNA: TGTGCCAGCAGTGAAGTGGCGGGAGGGCACCACGAGCAGTACTTC. Protein product: CASSEVAGGHHEQYF. The chain combines TRBV2 with TRBJ2-7; TRBD2 agrees at 9 bases. V lost 1 base and J lost 5; bases outside the gene matches: 6. The CDR3 has 15 amino acids. Germline CDR1 reads SNHLY; CDR2 reads FYNNEI.

This chain connects TRBV19 to TRBJ1-1; D unclear. V was pared by 5 bases and J by 1 base, with 14 bases between. The CDR3 has 15 residues. The germline V gene encodes CDR1 LNHDA and CDR2 SQIVND (reference sequence). CDR3 protein: CASSPDTIPNTEAFF. For the CDR3, the DNA is TGTGCCAGTAGTCCCGACACCATCCCGAACACTGAAGCTTTCTTT.

V is TRBV27 and J is TRBJ1-4, with 10 bases fitting TRBD1. The V segment lost 8 bases and the J segment 8 bases; nucleotides outside the gene matches: 8. Germline V gene data show CDR1 as MNHEY and CDR2 as SMNVEV (reference sequence). The CDR3 has 14 residues. In nucleotides, the CDR3 is TGTGCCAGCCTACGGGACAGGGGTGGAGAAAAACTGTTTTTT. Translation: CASLRDRGGEKLFF.

J is TRBJ1-1 and V is TRBV5-1; D gene ambiguous. This CDR3 has 13 residues. CDR1 SGHRS and CDR2 YFSETQ come from the germline V gene. Between the trimmed V and J ends, which lost 2 bases and 4 bases, there was a span of 9 bases. DNA for the CDR3: TGCGCCAGCAGCTTCGACACAGTCACTGAAGCTTTCTTT. This codes for CASSFDTVTEAFF.

The gene calls are TRBV5-6 and TRBJ1-1, with D maybe TRBD1 (5 bases). The length of the CDR3 is 16 residues. Trimming removed 4 bases at V and 2 bases at J, with 18 bases between. Germline CDR1 reads SGHDT; CDR2 reads YYEEEE. CDR3 loop: CASSGQGIGVNTEAFF. Written as DNA, the CDR3 is TGTGCCAGCAGCGGGCAGGGTATTGGCGTAAACACTGAAGCTTTCTTT.

This chain uses TRBV6-6 with TRBJ2-1; TRBD2 aligns across 10 bases. CDR1 is MNHNY, CDR2 SVGAGI, per germline (reference sequence). V lost 0 bases to trimming and J lost 6 bases; unmatched junction nucleotides: 2. The CDR3 is made up of 15 amino acids. The CDR3 nucleotides are TGTGCCAGCAGTTACTCGACTAGCGGGCGCAATGAGCAGTTCTTC. It encodes CASSYSTSGRNEQFF.

This rearrangement joins TRBV12-3 or TRBV12-4 to TRBJ2-2; the D gene is possibly TRBD2 (6 bases). The CDR3 runs to 13 residues. The germline V and J ends were trimmed by 7 bases and 4 bases, with 10 bases remaining between them. Here the CDR3 reads CASTAGITGELFF. The CDR3 DNA follows: TGTGCCAGCACGGCGGGAATCACCGGGGAGCTGTTTTTT.

This rearrangement joins TRBV11-2 to TRBJ2-3; D not certain. CDR1 is SGHAT, CDR2 FQNNGV, per germline. The CDR3 loop spans 15 amino acids. Trimming took off 5 bases at V and 1 base at J, with 13 bases between the two ends. The CDR3 region has the DNA TGTGCCAGCAGCCCCCCAGGCAGACGCACAGATACGCAGTATTTT. Its protein product is CASSPPGRRTDTQYF.

The V gene is TRBV29-1, the J gene TRBJ2-7; a weak D match, TRBD1 (6 bases). The ends were cut back, 0 bases at V and 5 bases at J, with 17 bases in the middle. The CDR3 is 15 residues long. Germline-derived CDR1 and CDR2 are SQVTM and ANQGSEA. The CDR3 DNA follows: TGCAGCGTTGAAGATGGGCAGGGGACATTGGACGAGCAGTACTTC. Amino acids: CSVEDGQGTLDEQYF.

In its sample, this clone was seen once. The V gene is TRBV7-2, the J gene TRBJ2-1, with TRBD2 identical over 7 bases. The CDR3 consists of 16 residues. Germline CDR1 is SGHTA and CDR2 is FQGNSA. The ends lost 1 base at V and 4 bases at J; junction bases unmatched: 7. The CDR3 here is CASSLEAGVSYNEQFF. The CDR3 DNA reads TGTGCCAGCAGCTTAGAGGCGGGAGTCTCTTACAATGAGCAGTTCTTC.

In this sample, this clone turned up once. The chain couples TRBV19 to TRBJ1-1, with D uncertain. The CDR3 covers 14 residues. V gave up 5 bases and J gave up 0 bases, with 10 bases separating them. Germline values: CDR1 LNHDA, CDR2 SQIVND (reference sequence). DNA for the CDR3: TGTGCCAGTAGTCCACAATTCATGAACACTGAAGCTTTCTTT. Translation gives CASSPQFMNTEAFF. The full variable domain, with the rest looked up from reference TRBV19 and TRBJ1-1, is DGGITQSPKYLFRKEGQNVTLSCEQNLNHDAMYWYRQDPGQGLRLIYYSQIVNDFQKGDIAEGYSVSREKKESFPLTVTSAQKNPTAFYLCASSPQFMNTEAFFGQGTRLTVV.

The DNA for the CDR3 is TGTGCCAGTACGGGACAGGGGATACAAGAGACCCAGTACTTC. Its translation: CASTGQGIQETQYF. The chain combines TRBV2 with TRBJ2-5, with 10 bases lining up with TRBD1. This CDR3 is built from 14 residues. J was trimmed by 2 bases and V by 9 bases; bases with no gene match: 6. CDR1 is SNHLY, CDR2 FYNNEI, per germline.

In DNA, the CDR3 is TGTGCCAGCAGCCTAGCACCCCGTTACGAGCAGTACTTC. This gives the protein CASSLAPRYEQYF. The chain couples TRBV2 to TRBJ2-7; a weak D match, TRBD2 (5 bases). Between the trimmed V and J ends, which lost 6 bases and 4 bases, there was a span of 13 bases. Germline V lookup: CDR1 SNHLY, CDR2 FYNNEI. This CDR3 is built from 13 residues.

This clone was seen a few times. The chain combines TRBV18 with TRBJ1-1, with TRBD1 as a possible D gene (6 bases). The CDR3 runs to 14 residues. V was trimmed by 3 bases and J by 4 bases, leaving 12 bases between them. Germline V gene sequence: CDR1 KGHSH, CDR2 LQKENI. CDR3 amino acids: CASSPQGGGTEAFF. The CDR3 nucleotides read TGTGCCAGCTCACCGCAGGGAGGGGGCACTGAAGCTTTCTTT.

The genes are TRBV4-1 and TRBJ2-5; a possible D gene is TRBD1 (5 bases). The length of the CDR3 is 16 residues. The ends were cut back, 1 base at V and 1 base at J, with 13 bases in the middle. Germline CDR1 reads MGHRA; CDR2 reads YSYEKL. The CDR3: CASSQAYGAPQETQYF. CDR3 nucleotides: TGCGCCAGCAGCCAAGCGTATGGGGCGCCCCAAGAGACCCAGTACTTC.

The count of this clone is one. In nucleotides, the CDR3 is TGTGCCAGCAGCCCCCTCCTCACGGGAGCCGGGGAGCTGTTTTTT. Amino acids: CASSPLLTGAGELFF. The chain is built from TRBV14 and TRBJ2-2, with D tentatively TRBD2 (6 bases). This CDR3 has 15 amino acids. V dropped 4 bases and J dropped 6 bases, with 15 bases sitting between them. In germline, CDR1 is SGHDN, CDR2 FVKESK.

This chain connects TRBV2 to TRBJ1-1, with 8 positions matching TRBD1. Per germline, CDR1 SNHLY and CDR2 FYNNEI. The CDR3 contains 18 residues. The V segment lost 4 bases and the J segment 0 bases; nucleotides outside the gene matches: 13. The CDR3 DNA sequence: TGTGCCAGCAGTGGCAGGGGACAGGAAGGATTCATGAACACTGAAGCTTTCTTT. It is translated as CASSGRGQEGFMNTEAFF.

The chain joins TRBV9 to TRBJ1-6; 9 positions agree with TRBD1. V was clipped by 4 bases and J by 6 bases; unmatched bases: 2. This CDR3 is built from 14 residues. The germline gives CDR1 SGDLS, CDR2 YYNGEE. The CDR3 here is CASSMGQGNSPLHF. In nucleotides, the CDR3 is TGTGCCAGCAGCATGGGACAGGGTAATTCACCCCTCCACTTT.

The rearrangement links TRBV3-1 (or the pseudogene TRBV3-2) to TRBJ1-1; perhaps TRBD1 as D (5 bases). With 9 bases removed from V and 5 bases from J, the gap between germline ends came to 16 bases. Germline lookup yields CDR1 LGHDT and CDR2 YNNKEL (reference sequence). This CDR3 is built from 13 residues. The CDR3 reads CASLRGGETEAFF. As DNA, the CDR3 is TGTGCCAGTCTGCGGGGCGGTGAGACTGAAGCTTTCTTT.

This rearrangement joins TRBV19 to TRBJ2-1, with D unresolved. This CDR3 has 13 residues. The germline gives CDR1 LNHDA, CDR2 SQIVND (reference sequence). V was pared by 5 bases and J by 8 bases, with 13 bases between. The chain's CDR3 is CASSPPSVHEQFF. For the CDR3, the DNA is TGTGCCAGTAGTCCCCCTTCGGTGCATGAGCAGTTCTTC.

The table lists this clone with a few counts. The chain carries TRBV3-1 (or the pseudogene TRBV3-2) and TRBJ2-2; D is uncertain. The CDR3 is made up of 17 amino acids. Germline CDR1 reads LGHDT; CDR2 reads YNNKEL (reference sequence). The V gene lost 6 bases and the J gene lost 0 bases, with 17 bases spanning the gap. The CDR3 DNA reads as TGTGCCAGCAGTCCGTTGGCGGCCTTCGCGAACACCGGGGAGCTGTTTTTT. As protein: CASSPLAAFANTGELFF.

The chain joins TRBV28 to TRBJ1-2; D is possibly TRBD1 (5 bases). The CDR3 consists of 12 residues. CDR1 is MDHEN, CDR2 SYDVKM, per germline. Trimming cost V 7 bases and J 8 bases, with 14 bases left between them. The CDR3 DNA is TGTGCCAGCATGCAGGGATCTGGAGGCTACACCTTC. Translated, it gives CASMQGSGGYTF.

The gene calls are TRBV28 and TRBJ1-6, with unresolved D. Germline V gene data show CDR1 as MDHEN and CDR2 as SYDVKM. The CDR3 covers 16 residues. V was shortened by 2 bases and J by 0 bases, with 8 bases between the two germline ends. Here the CDR3 reads CASSLPRSSYNSPLHF. CDR3 DNA: TGTGCCAGCAGTTTACCTCGGAGCTCCTATAATTCACCCCTCCACTTT.

The chain couples TRBV19 to TRBJ1-1; 7 bases map to TRBD1. J was trimmed by 10 bases and V by 1 base; bases with no gene match: 12. Germline CDR1 and CDR2: LNHDA and SQIVND (reference sequence). The CDR3 extends over 15 amino acids. CDR3 protein: CASSIGGTGEWGAFF. CDR3 nucleotides: TGTGCCAGTAGTATAGGGGGTACAGGGGAGTGGGGAGCTTTCTTT.

The CDR3 sequence: CAWAAGTGWKKLFF. CDR3 nucleotides: TGTGCCTGGGCCGCCGGGACAGGGTGGAAAAAACTGTTTTTT. The chain carries TRBV30 and TRBJ1-4, with 9 bases that match TRBD1. The CDR3 covers 14 residues. The germline V gene has CDR1 GTSNPN and CDR2 SVGIG (reference sequence). Trimming at V came to 5 bases and at J to 9 bases, leaving 10 bases not matched to a gene.

This rearrangement joins TRBV18 to TRBJ2-3, with 7 positions matching TRBD1. V lost 8 bases and J lost 4; bases outside the gene matches: 3. The germline gives CDR1 KGHSH, CDR2 LQKENI. This CDR3 contains 12 residues. The CDR3 sequence: CASRQGPDTQYF. The CDR3 DNA reads TGTGCCAGCAGACAGGGACCAGATACGCAGTATTTT. Complete variable domain (other parts from reference TRBV18 and TRBJ2-3): NAGVMQNPRHLVRRRGQEARLRCSPMKGHSHVYWYRQLPEEGLKFMVYLQKENIIDESGMPKERFSAEFPKEGPSILRIQQVVRGDSAAYFCASRQGPDTQYFGPGTRLTVL.

The rearrangement links TRBV4-1 to TRBJ2-1, with 9 bases lining up with TRBD2. V was pared by 4 bases and J by 3 bases, with 7 bases of the junction left unmatched. CDR3 length equals 16 residues. The germline gives CDR1 MGHRA, CDR2 YSYEKL. The CDR3 loop reads CASSPRAGGVYNEQFF. In DNA form, the CDR3 reads TGCGCCAGCAGCCCCCGAGCGGGAGGAGTCTACAATGAGCAGTTCTTC.